This T cell receptor beta chain comes out of a study of post-analysis software for immune sequencing data. Overall study findings and caveats: There was significantly lower normalized Chao1 diversity in multiple sclerosis patients than in controls. Strong same-batch co-clustering of samples appeared with F measure clustering. The study found TRBV5-6, TRBV5-1 and TRBV20-1 among about five TRBV segments more frequent in patients than controls.

The germline CDR1 and CDR2 sequences are KGHDR and SFDVKD. Germline trimming cut 6 bases from V and 2 bases from J; bases unmatched to any gene: 6. The CDR3 is made up of 15 amino acids. Included in the TCR beta cDNA libraries were unique molecular identifiers. TCRdb reprocessed the PCR reads via MiXCR and lists one record per CDR3 protein. The data show 500,000 to 600,000 distinct CDR3 sequences, roughly 40% seen once. This clonotype was found a few times. The antigen is undetermined. The sequenced sample was blood. V is TRBV24-1 and J is TRBJ2-5; 9 bases align to TRBD2. The clonotype was recovered from a girl between 10 and 17 years old with multiple sclerosis. The CDR3 sequence is CATSSGLANQETQYF. CDR3 nucleotides: TGTGCCACCAGTTCCGGACTAGCGAATCAAGAGACCCAGTACTTC.